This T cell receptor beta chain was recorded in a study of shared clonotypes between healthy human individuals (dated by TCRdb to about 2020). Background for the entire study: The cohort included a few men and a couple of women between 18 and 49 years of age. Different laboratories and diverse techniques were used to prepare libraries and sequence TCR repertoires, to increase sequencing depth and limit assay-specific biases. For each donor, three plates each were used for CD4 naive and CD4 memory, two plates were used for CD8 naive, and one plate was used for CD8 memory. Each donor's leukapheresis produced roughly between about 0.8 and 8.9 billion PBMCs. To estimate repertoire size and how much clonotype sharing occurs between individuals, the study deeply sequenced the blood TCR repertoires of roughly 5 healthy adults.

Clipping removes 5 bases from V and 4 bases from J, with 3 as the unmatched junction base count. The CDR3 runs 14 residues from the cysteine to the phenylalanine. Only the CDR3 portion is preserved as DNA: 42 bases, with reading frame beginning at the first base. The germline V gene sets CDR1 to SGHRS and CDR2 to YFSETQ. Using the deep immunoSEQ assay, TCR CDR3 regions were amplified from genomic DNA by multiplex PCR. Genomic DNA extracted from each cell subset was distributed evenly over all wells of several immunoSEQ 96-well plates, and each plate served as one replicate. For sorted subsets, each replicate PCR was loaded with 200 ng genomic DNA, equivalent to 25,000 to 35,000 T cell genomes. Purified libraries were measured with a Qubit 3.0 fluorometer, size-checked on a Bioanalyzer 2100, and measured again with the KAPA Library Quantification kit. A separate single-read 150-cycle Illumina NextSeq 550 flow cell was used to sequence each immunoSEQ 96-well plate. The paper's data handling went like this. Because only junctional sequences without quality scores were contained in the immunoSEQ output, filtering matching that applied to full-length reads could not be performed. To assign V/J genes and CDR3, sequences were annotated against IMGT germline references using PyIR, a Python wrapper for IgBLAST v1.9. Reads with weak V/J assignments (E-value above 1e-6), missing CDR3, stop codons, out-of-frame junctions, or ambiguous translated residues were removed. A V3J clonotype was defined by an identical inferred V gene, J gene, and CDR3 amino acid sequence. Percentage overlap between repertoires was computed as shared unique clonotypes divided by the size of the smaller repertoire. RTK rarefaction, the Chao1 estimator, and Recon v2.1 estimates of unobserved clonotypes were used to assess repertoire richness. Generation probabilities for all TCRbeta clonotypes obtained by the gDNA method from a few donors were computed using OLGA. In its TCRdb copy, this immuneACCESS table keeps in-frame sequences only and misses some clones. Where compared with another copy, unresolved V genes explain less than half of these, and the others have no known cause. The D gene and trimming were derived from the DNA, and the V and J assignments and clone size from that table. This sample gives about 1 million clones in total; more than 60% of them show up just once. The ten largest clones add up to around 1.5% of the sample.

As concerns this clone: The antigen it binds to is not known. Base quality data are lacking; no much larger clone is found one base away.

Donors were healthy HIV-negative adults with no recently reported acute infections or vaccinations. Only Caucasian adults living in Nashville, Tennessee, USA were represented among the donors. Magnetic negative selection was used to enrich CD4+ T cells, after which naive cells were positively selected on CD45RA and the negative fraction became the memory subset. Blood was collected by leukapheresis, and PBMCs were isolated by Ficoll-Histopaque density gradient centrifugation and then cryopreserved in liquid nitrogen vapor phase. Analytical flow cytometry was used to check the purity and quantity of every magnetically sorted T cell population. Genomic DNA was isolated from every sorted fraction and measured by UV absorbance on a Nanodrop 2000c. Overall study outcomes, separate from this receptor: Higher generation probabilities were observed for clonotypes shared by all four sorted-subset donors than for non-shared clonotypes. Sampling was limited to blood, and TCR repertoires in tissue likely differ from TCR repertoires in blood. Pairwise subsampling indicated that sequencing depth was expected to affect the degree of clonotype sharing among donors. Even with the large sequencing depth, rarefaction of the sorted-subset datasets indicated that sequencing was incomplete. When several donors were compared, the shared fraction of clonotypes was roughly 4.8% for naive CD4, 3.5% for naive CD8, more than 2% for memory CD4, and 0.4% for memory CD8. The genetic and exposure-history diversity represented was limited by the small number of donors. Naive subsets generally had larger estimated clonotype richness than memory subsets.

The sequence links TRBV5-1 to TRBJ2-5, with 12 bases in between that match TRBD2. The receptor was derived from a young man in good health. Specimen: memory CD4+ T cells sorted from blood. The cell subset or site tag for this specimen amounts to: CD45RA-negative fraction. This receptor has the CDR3 CASRLAGGRETQYF. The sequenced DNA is TGCGCCAGCAGGCTAGCGGGGGGGCGAGAGACCCAGTACTTC.